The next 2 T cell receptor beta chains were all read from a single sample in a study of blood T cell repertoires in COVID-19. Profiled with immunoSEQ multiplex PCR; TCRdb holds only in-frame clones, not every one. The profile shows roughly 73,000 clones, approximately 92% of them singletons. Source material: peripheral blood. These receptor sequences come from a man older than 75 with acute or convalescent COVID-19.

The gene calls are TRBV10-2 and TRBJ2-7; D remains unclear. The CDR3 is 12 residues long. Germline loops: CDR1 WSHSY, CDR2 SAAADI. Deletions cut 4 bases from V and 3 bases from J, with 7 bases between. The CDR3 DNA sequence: TGCGCCAGCAGTGGGTCTTACTACGAGCAGTACTTC. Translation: CASSGSYYEQYF.

The chain's CDR3 is CASSQVPPGQAGNEQFF. The DNA for the CDR3 is TGCGCCAGCAGCCAAGTCCCCCCGGGACAGGCTGGGAATGAGCAGTTCTTC. The chain employs TRBV5-1 and TRBJ2-1; 8 bases are a match to TRBD1. The length of the CDR3 is 17 residues. Germline values: CDR1 SGHRS, CDR2 YFSETQ. The V segment lost 4 bases and the J segment 7 bases; nucleotides outside the gene matches: 16.